The 20 T cell receptor beta chains presented below share a single source sample, sequenced in a study of T cell responses to AZD1222 COVID-19 vaccine. Data came from immunoSEQ multiplex PCR; TCRdb stores just in-frame clones and leaves some out. This table holds 150,000 or so clones, 90% to 95% found once. Sequencing used peripheral blood, obtained on day 0 of AZD1222 vaccination. The receptors were sampled from an adult in good health.

This chain joins TRBV29-1 and TRBJ1-3, with D perhaps matching TRBD1 (6 bases). The CDR3 consists of 13 residues. CDR1 SQVTM and CDR2 ANQGSEA come from the germline V gene. Trimming left V 4 bases short and J 0 bases short, with 7 bases between. CDR3 DNA: TGCAGCGTTGCAGGGGTCTCTGGAAACACCATATATTTT. Protein: CSVAGVSGNTIYF.

The chain has TRBV5-1 and TRBJ2-2, with 8 bases that match TRBD1. This CDR3 has 15 amino acids. The V and J ends lost 4 bases and 4 bases, in that order; junction bases with no gene match: 6. Germline values: CDR1 SGHRS, CDR2 YFSETQ. The CDR3 sequence: CASSVNRGSTGELFF. As DNA, the CDR3 is TGCGCCAGCAGCGTAAACAGGGGGAGCACCGGGGAGCTGTTTTTT.

This sequence joins TRBV11-2 and TRBJ1-3; 7 bases match TRBD1. This CDR3 comprises 14 residues. The junction had 6 bases not matched to a gene; V was cut back by 5 bases and J by 5 bases. CDR1 SGHAT and CDR2 FQNNGV come from the germline V gene. Here the CDR3 DNA reads TGTGCCAGCAGCCTTCAGGGGGGACGAAACACCATATATTTT. As protein: CASSLQGGRNTIYF.

The rearrangement joins TRBV3-1 (or the pseudogene TRBV3-2) to TRBJ2-7; no firm D call. Germline CDR1 and CDR2: LGHDT and YNNKEL (reference sequence). The V and J ends lost 3 bases and 1 base respectively, with 10 bases between them. The CDR3 is made up of 14 amino acids. The CDR3 DNA sequence: TGTGCCAGCAGCCATCGGGTCCTTTCCTACGAGCAGTACTTC. This codes for CASSHRVLSYEQYF.

This chain uses TRBV19 with TRBJ2-1, with 10 bases identical to TRBD2. V shed 6 bases and J 5 bases; nucleotides not matched to a gene: 7. This CDR3 is built from 15 residues. The germline V gene encodes CDR1 LNHDA and CDR2 SQIVND (reference sequence). CDR3 coding DNA: TGTGCCAGTAGGGGAGGGAGCGGGAGGGACAATGAGCAGTTCTTC. As protein: CASRGGSGRDNEQFF.

The CDR3 protein is CASSPPFGESNQPQHF. The CDR3 coding sequence is TGTGCCAGCAGCCCTCCGTTTGGGGAAAGCAATCAGCCCCAGCATTTT. V is TRBV7-8 and J is TRBJ1-5, with D unclear. This CDR3 comprises 16 residues. Germline CDR1 is SGHVS and CDR2 is FQNEAQ. Trimming stripped 5 bases from V and 1 base from J, with 15 bases between.

The table lists this clone with a count of one. The chain couples TRBV5-1 to TRBJ2-7, with unresolved D. CDR1 is SGHRS and CDR2 is YFSETQ in the germline V gene. This CDR3 spans 16 amino acids. V was shortened by 4 bases and J by 4 bases, with 21 bases between the two germline ends. The CDR3, as DNA: TGCGCCAGCAGCCTCGGCCGAGAGGACGGAGTGTACGAGCAGTACTTC. This sequence encodes CASSLGREDGVYEQYF. Combining the CDR3 with reference TRBV5-1 and TRBJ2-7 gives the whole variable domain KAGVTQTPRYLIKTRGQQVTLSCSPISGHRSVSWYQQTPGQGLQFLFEYFSETQRNKGNFPGRFSGRQFSNSRSEMNVSTLELGDSALYLCASSLGREDGVYEQYFGPGTRLTVT.

This clone was seen only a few times. The chain joins TRBV6-6 to TRBJ1-1, with D hard to call. CDR3 size: 13 residues. Trimming stripped 6 bases from V and 3 bases from J, with 11 bases between. The germline CDR1 and CDR2 sequences are MNHNY and SVGAGI (reference sequence). CDR3 in DNA: TGTGCCAGCAGCCTCTCGGTTTACACTGAAGCTTTCTTT. Translated: CASSLSVYTEAFF.

The chain has TRBV7-9 and TRBJ1-4, with a weak D call TRBD1 (6 bases). This CDR3 has 15 residues. The V gene lost 4 bases and the J gene lost 1 base, with 10 bases spanning the gap. Germline V lookup: CDR1 SEHNR, CDR2 FQNEAQ (reference sequence). The CDR3 DNA is TGTGCCAGCAGCTCCGACAGGTTAACTAATGAAAAACTGTTTTTT. Protein product: CASSSDRLTNEKLFF.

This clone was detected once. The V gene is TRBV11-3, the J gene TRBJ2-7; D is unclear. The CDR3 consists of 11 residues. Germline values: CDR1 SGHNT, CDR2 YENEEA. Trimming took off 1 base at V and 9 bases at J, with 7 bases between the two ends. CDR3 residues: CASSLAGPQYF. DNA of the CDR3: TGTGCCAGCAGCTTAGCGGGCCCGCAGTACTTC. The full variable domain, in which reference TRBV11-3 and TRBJ2-7 provide the parts outside the CDR3, is EAGVVQSPRYKIIEKKQPVAFWCNPISGHNTLYWYLQNLGQGPELLIRYENEEAVDDSQLPKDRFSAERLKGVDSTLKIQPAELGDSAVYLCASSLAGPQYFGPGTRLTVT.

This clone was picked up one time. The chain uses TRBV3-1 (or the pseudogene TRBV3-2) and TRBJ2-2, with TRBD1 identical over 9 bases. Germline values: CDR1 LGHDT, CDR2 YNNKEL (reference sequence). This CDR3 spans 16 amino acids. J lost 5 bases, V lost 2 bases, and 6 bases had no gene match. The CDR3 loop is CASSQRTGVSTGELFF. The CDR3 DNA sequence: TGTGCCAGCAGCCAAAGGACAGGGGTTTCAACCGGGGAGCTGTTTTTT.

The chain couples TRBV3-1 (or the pseudogene TRBV3-2) to TRBJ1-5; the match to TRBD1 covers 9 bases. With 5 bases clipped from V and 1 base from J, the junction kept 6 bases outside the gene matches. The CDR3 contains 16 residues. In germline, CDR1 is LGHDT, CDR2 YNNKEL (reference sequence). The CDR3 nucleotides are TGTGCCAGCAGCAACACAGGGGGCTTGAGCAATCAGCCCCAGCATTTT. It is translated as CASSNTGGLSNQPQHF.

The rearrangement links TRBV6-2 or TRBV6-3 to TRBJ2-3; D is perhaps TRBD2 (6 bases). Per the germline V gene, CDR1 is MNHEY and CDR2 is SVGEGT. CDR3 size: 14 residues. Trimming removed 2 bases at V and 4 bases at J, with 10 bases between. CDR3 DNA: TGTGCCAGCAGTTACGGACTAATCTCAGATACGCAGTATTTT. It yields the protein CASSYGLISDTQYF.

The chain recombines TRBV5-4 with TRBJ2-2; 13 bases are shared with TRBD2. Per the germline V gene, CDR1 is SGHNT and CDR2 is YYREEE (reference sequence). This CDR3 is built from 16 residues. J gave up 4 bases and V 5 bases, and 5 bases lay outside the gene matches. The CDR3 sequence: CASSILAGGITGELFF. CDR3 bases: TGTGCCAGCAGTATACTAGCGGGAGGGATCACCGGGGAGCTGTTTTTT. The full variable domain, in which reference TRBV5-4 and TRBJ2-2 provide the parts outside the CDR3, is ETGVTQSPTHLIKTRGQQVTLRCSSQSGHNTVSWYQQALGQGPQFIFQYYREEENGRGNFPPRFSGLQFPNYSSELNVNALELDDSALYLCASSILAGGITGELFFGEGSRLTVL.

V and J are TRBV5-1 and TRBJ2-1; the D gene is possibly TRBD1 (6 bases). CDR1 is SGHRS and CDR2 is YFSETQ in the germline V gene. Between the trimmed V and J ends, which lost 0 bases and 4 bases, there was a span of 11 bases. The CDR3 consists of 15 residues. The CDR3 DNA is TGCGCCAGCAGCTTGGTGGGGGCGGCTTACAATGAGCAGTTCTTC. It yields the protein CASSLVGAAYNEQFF.

The J gene is TRBJ2-1, the V gene TRBV1; the table's D call, TRBD2, has no DNA check behind it. TRBV1 is a pseudogene. CDR3 size: 16 residues. CDR3 in DNA: TGCACCAGCAGCCAAGAAAGTAGCGGGAGGTGGGGTGAGCAGTTCTTC. Its protein is CTSSQESSGRWGEQFF.

V and J are TRBV5-6 and TRBJ2-7, with D possibly TRBD1 on 5 matching bases. Germline V gene data show CDR1 as SGHDT and CDR2 as YYEEEE. This CDR3 has 13 residues. V lost 4 bases, J lost 1 base, and 9 bases lay in between. CDR3 nucleotide sequence: TGTGCCAGCAGCCCGGACACTTCCTACGAGCAGTACTTC. Translation: CASSPDTSYEQYF.

This clone has more than one count but fewer than ten. The chain recombines TRBV10-1 with TRBJ2-7; D unresolved. The CDR3 is made up of 12 amino acids. The germline CDR1 and CDR2 sequences are WNHNN and SYGVQD (reference sequence). Between the trimmed V and J ends, which lost 2 bases and 5 bases, there was a span of 7 bases. CDR3 DNA sequence: TGCGCCAGCAGTGAGATTGGCAACGAGCAGTACTTC. Translated: CASSEIGNEQYF.

This chain joins TRBV27 and TRBJ1-2; no clear D. There are 12 residues in the CDR3. In germline, CDR1 is MNHEY, CDR2 SMNVEV (reference sequence). V was clipped by 5 bases and J by 8 bases, with 12 bases between them. The CDR3 sequence: CASSAHMGGYTF. The CDR3 DNA is TGTGCCAGCAGTGCCCACATGGGAGGCTACACCTTC.

This sequence joins TRBV15 and TRBJ1-1, with D perhaps TRBD1 (6 bases). V was cut by 8 bases and J by 4 bases, with 20 bases left in between. Germline V gene data show CDR1 as LNHNV and CDR2 as YYDKDF (reference sequence). CDR3 length equals 15 residues. CDR3 DNA: TGTGCCACCGATAAACCGACAGGTGGGGGCACTGAAGCTTTCTTT. This gives the protein CATDKPTGGGTEAFF. Filled out from reference TRBV15 and TRBJ1-1, the complete variable domain reads DAMVIQNPRYQVTQFGKPVTLSCSQTLNHNVMYWYQQKSSQAPKLLFHYYDKDFNNEADTPDNFQSRRPNTSFCFLDIRSPGLGDTAMYLCATDKPTGGGTEAFFGQGTRLTVV.